One and the same sample provided the 6 T cell receptor beta chains below, sequenced in a study of T cell changes during pregnancy in multiple sclerosis (dated by TCRdb to between 2018 and 2020). Library method: the immunoSEQ multiplex PCR assay. Entries here come from immuneACCESS through TCRdb and include only in-frame sequences with V and J called. Some clones fail to appear in such tables; in the studies checked, an unresolved V gene covers under half of the shortfall, and the cause of the remainder is unknown. Present in this sample are roughly 48,000 clones, about nine tenths of which were seen just once. 1% to 1.5% of the sample goes to the ten largest clones. The source was CD4+ T cells from peripheral blood mononuclear cells, collected in the second trimester of pregnancy. Source of these receptors: a female donor with multiple sclerosis, enrolled in a pregnancy study.

The chain couples TRBV10-3 to TRBJ2-5; TRBD2 agrees at 11 bases. This CDR3 is 16 amino acids long. Germline loops: CDR1 ENHRY, CDR2 SYGVKD. J lost 2 bases, V lost 4 bases, and 6 bases had no gene match. The CDR3 DNA reads as TGTGCCATCAGTGGAACTAGCGGGGGACGTCAAGAGACCCAGTACTTC. It encodes CAISGTSGGRQETQYF.

The J gene is TRBJ2-1, the V gene TRBV6-5; the D gene is possibly TRBD1 (6 bases). Germline CDR1 and CDR2: MNHEY and SVGAGI. CDR3 length equals 16 residues. V lost 4 bases and J 0 bases, leaving 13 bases between the germline ends. Here the CDR3 DNA reads TGTGCCAGCAGTTGGGACAAAAAGGCCTCCTACAATGAGCAGTTCTTC. Translation: CASSWDKKASYNEQFF.

The chain links TRBV6-1 to TRBJ1-2; D is undetermined. The CDR3 totals 12 residues. V was cut by 3 bases and J by 5 bases, with 7 bases left in between. The germline V gene encodes CDR1 MNHNS and CDR2 SASEGT. The CDR3 region has the DNA TGTGCCAGCAGTGACCCAGATTATGGCTACACCTTC. Its protein product is CASSDPDYGYTF.

This chain connects TRBV29-1 to TRBJ1-2; 9 nucleotides agree with TRBD1. In germline, CDR1 is SQVTM, CDR2 ANQGSEA. J lost 3 bases, V lost 7 bases, and 6 bases had no gene match. The CDR3 has 13 amino acids. CDR3 sequence: CSARTGVDYGYTF. CDR3 nucleotide sequence: TGCAGCGCCCGGACAGGGGTTGACTATGGCTACACCTTC.

Only a few counts were recorded for this clone. The rearrangement joins TRBV5-4 to TRBJ1-2; weak D call: TRBD1 (6 bases). Germline CDR1 reads SGHNT; CDR2 reads YYREEE (reference sequence). The CDR3 contains 14 residues. Trimming took off 5 bases at V and 7 bases at J, with 18 bases between the two ends. Here the CDR3 DNA reads TGTGCCAGCAGTCAGGCCAGGGGACGGATTGGCTACACCTTC. Translated, it gives CASSQARGRIGYTF.

This chain links TRBV4-1 with TRBJ2-7; 8 bases line up with TRBD2. The CDR3 has 15 amino acids. Germline V CDR1 and CDR2: MGHRA, YSYEKL. The V and J ends lost 4 bases and 5 bases, in that order; junction bases with no gene match: 10. The CDR3 nucleotides read TGCGCCAGCAGCCCCCTAGGAGCGGGAGTCAACGAGCAGTACTTC. Encoded protein: CASSPLGAGVNEQYF.